These T cell receptor beta chains were read from a single sample in a study of cytomegalovirus exposure and HLA in healthy donors. Sequencing used immunoSEQ multiplex PCR; TCRdb keeps in-frame clones, though not all of them. The repertoire includes about 65,000 clones, about 90% of them detected once, and 1% to 1.5% sits in the top ten. The sequenced sample consisted of PBMCs. The source of these receptors is a young woman in good health and CMV-seronegative. Each CDR3 is given with its conserved first and last residue. The order of the fields is CDR3 DNA, CDR3 protein, J gene, D gene, V gene. A D gene is named only where the DNA matches it firmly.

TGTGCCTCCGGACAGTCCGATCAGCCCCAGCATTTT CASGQSDQPQHF TRBJ1-5 . TRBV10-3
TGTGCCAGCAGCCCAGGGGTAAGTTACGAGCAGTACTTC CASSPGVSYEQYF TRBJ2-7 . TRBV9
TGTGCCAGCTCACCGACAGGACAGGGGGAGGGCTACACCTTC CASSPTGQGEGYTF TRBJ1-2 TRBD1 TRBV18
TGTGCCAGCAGCTTCCGGGAGGGGAATCAGCCCCAGCATTTT CASSFREGNQPQHF TRBJ1-5 . TRBV27
TGTGCCAGCAGCGTAGGGGGACAGGGAGAGCTCGCTGAAGCTTTCTTT CASSVGGQGELAEAFF TRBJ1-1 TRBD1 TRBV9
TGTGCCAGCAGCCCCAAGGGGGAACAGCGCTCTGGAAACACCATATATTTT CASSPKGEQRSGNTIYF TRBJ1-3 . TRBV7-6
TGTGCCAGCAGCCCAGGGGGCGCCGGCACTGAAGCTTTCTTT CASSPGGAGTEAFF TRBJ1-1 TRBD1 TRBV13
TGTGCCAGCAAACAGACAGGGAGCAATCAGCCCCAGCATTTT CASKQTGSNQPQHF TRBJ1-5 TRBD1 TRBV2
TGTGCCAGCAGCTCACAGGGGGCGCCCGGATATGGCTACACCTTC CASSSQGAPGYGYTF TRBJ1-2 TRBD1 TRBV7-2
TGTGCCATCAGAGACAGGGGTTTGAACACTGAAGCTTTCTTT CAIRDRGLNTEAFF TRBJ1-1 TRBD1 TRBV10-3
TGTGCCAGTAGACCGGACCCGACGGACTACAATCAGCCCCAGCATTTT CASRPDPTDYNQPQHF TRBJ1-5 . TRBV19
TGTGCCAGTAGGCCGACAGTCTCTGGAAACACCATATATTTT CASRPTVSGNTIYF TRBJ1-3 . TRBV19
TGTGCCAGCAGTTCCGGGACAGTTACCATTCAGCCCCAGCATTTT CASSSGTVTIQPQHF TRBJ1-5 TRBD1 TRBV28
TGTGCCAGCAGCCAATCTGGACAGCCAAACACTGAAGCTTTCTTT CASSQSGQPNTEAFF TRBJ1-1 . TRBV5-5
TGTGCCAGCAGCTTAGGCGGCCAAGAGACCCAGTACTTC CASSLGGQETQYF TRBJ2-5 . TRBV7-9
TGTGCCAGCAGCCTAGGGAGACTTAACACCGGGGAGCTGTTTTTT CASSLGRLNTGELFF TRBJ2-2 . TRBV28
TGTGCCAGCAGCTCCCCCGCGGGACAGGGGGCTTACGAGCAGTACTTC CASSSPAGQGAYEQYF TRBJ2-7 TRBD1 TRBV11-3